The present TCR beta chain was sequenced within a study of blood T cell repertoires in COVID-19. For the study at large: The study drew acute and convalescent COVID-19 samples from the United States, Italy and Spain. In each case, the material was cDNA or gDNA derived from T cells, B-cell-depleted T cells, or PBMCs.

In the authors' methods: By means of reference gene primer amplification, nucleated cell counts were estimated. Profiled with immunoSEQ multiplex PCR; TCRdb holds only in-frame clones, not every one. For V, J and clone size, that table is used; D and trimming come from the DNA. The table includes 60,000 to 80,000 clones, 65% to 90% detected once. The TCR comes from a man in his fifties with acute or convalescent COVID-19. Input material: peripheral blood.

CDR3 sequence (DNA): TGCAGCACAGACACAGATACGCAGTATTTT. This sequence encodes CSTDTDTQYF. The chain couples TRBV29-1 to TRBJ2-3; no clear D gene. Per the germline V gene, CDR1 is SQVTM and CDR2 is ANQGSEA. The V gene lost 8 bases and the J gene lost 2 bases, with 5 bases spanning the gap. The CDR3 totals 10 residues.